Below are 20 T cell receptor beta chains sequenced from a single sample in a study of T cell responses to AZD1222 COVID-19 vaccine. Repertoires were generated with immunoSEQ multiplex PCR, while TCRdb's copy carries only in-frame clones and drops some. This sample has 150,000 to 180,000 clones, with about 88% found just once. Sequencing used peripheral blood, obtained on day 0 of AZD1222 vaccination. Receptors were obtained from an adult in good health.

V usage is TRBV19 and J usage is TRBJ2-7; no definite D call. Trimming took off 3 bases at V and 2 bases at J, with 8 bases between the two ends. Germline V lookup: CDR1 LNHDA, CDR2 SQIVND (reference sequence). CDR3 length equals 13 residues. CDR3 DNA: TGTGCCAGTAGTATCGGTGAGACCTACGAGCAGTACTTC. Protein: CASSIGETYEQYF.

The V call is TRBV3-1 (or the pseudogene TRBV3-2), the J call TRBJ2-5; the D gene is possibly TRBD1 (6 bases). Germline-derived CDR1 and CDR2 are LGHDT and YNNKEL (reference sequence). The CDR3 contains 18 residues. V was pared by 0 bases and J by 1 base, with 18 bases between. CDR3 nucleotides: TGTGCCAGCAGCCAAGATCGGGCAGGGGCCGCGGTCCAAGAGACCCAGTACTTC. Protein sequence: CASSQDRAGAAVQETQYF.

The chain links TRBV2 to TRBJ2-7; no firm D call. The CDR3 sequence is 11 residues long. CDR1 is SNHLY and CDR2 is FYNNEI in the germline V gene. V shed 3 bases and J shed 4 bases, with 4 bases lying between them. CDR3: CASSDQYEQYF. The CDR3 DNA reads TGTGCCAGCAGTGACCAATACGAGCAGTACTTC.

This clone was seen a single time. The CDR3 loop reads CSVGVYYEQYF. The DNA for the CDR3 is TGCAGCGTCGGGGTTTACTACGAGCAGTACTTC. The gene calls are TRBV29-1 and TRBJ2-7, with D tentatively TRBD2 (5 bases). The CDR3 runs 11 residues. The germline V gene has CDR1 SQVTM and CDR2 ANQGSEA. Trimming took off 6 bases at V and 3 bases at J, with 9 bases between the two ends.

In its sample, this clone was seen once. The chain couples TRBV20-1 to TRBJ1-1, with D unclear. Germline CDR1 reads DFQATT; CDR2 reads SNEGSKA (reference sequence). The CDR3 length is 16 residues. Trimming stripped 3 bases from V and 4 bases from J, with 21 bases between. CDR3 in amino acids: CSASSLAHLGSTEAFF. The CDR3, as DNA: TGCAGTGCTAGTAGCCTTGCACACCTGGGGAGCACTGAAGCTTTCTTT.

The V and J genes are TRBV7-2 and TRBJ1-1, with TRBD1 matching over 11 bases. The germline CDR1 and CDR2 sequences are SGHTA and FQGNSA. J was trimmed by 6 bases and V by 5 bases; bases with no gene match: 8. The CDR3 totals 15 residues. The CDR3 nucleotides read TGTGCCAGCAGCCCCCGGGGACAGGGGGAATCTGAAGCTTTCTTT. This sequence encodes CASSPRGQGESEAFF.

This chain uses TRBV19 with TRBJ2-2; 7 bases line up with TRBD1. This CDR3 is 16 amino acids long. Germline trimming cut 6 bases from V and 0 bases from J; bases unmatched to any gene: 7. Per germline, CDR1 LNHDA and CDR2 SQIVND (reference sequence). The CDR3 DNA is TGTGCCAGTAGCTTATTGGGACAGCCGAACACCGGGGAGCTGTTTTTT. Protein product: CASSLLGQPNTGELFF.

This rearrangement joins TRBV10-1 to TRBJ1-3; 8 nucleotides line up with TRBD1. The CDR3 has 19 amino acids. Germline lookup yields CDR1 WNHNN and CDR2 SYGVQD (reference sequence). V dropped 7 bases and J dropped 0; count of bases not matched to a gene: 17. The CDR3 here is CASKSDPSGGPDSGNTIYF. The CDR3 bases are TGCGCCAGCAAGTCGGATCCATCAGGGGGCCCCGACTCTGGAAACACCATATATTTT.

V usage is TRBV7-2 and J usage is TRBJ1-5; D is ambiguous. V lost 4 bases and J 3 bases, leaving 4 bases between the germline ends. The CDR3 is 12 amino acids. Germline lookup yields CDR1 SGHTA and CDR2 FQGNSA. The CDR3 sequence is CASSWDNQPQHF. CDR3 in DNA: TGTGCCAGCAGCTGGGACAATCAGCCCCAGCATTTT.

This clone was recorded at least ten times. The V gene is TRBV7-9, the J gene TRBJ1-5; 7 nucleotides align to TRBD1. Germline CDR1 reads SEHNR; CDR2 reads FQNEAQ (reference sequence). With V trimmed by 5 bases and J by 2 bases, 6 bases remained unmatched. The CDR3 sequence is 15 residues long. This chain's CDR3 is CASSPSTGRNQPQHF. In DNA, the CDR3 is TGTGCCAGCAGCCCCTCGACAGGGCGCAATCAGCCCCAGCATTTT.

The CDR3 nucleotides read TGCGCCAGCAGCCAAAACTCTGGAAACACCATATATTTT. Translation: CASSQNSGNTIYF. The chain is built from TRBV4-1 and TRBJ1-3; D is undetermined. The germline CDR1 and CDR2 sequences are MGHRA and YSYEKL. This CDR3 is built from 13 residues. V gave up 2 bases and J gave up 0 bases, with 2 bases separating them.

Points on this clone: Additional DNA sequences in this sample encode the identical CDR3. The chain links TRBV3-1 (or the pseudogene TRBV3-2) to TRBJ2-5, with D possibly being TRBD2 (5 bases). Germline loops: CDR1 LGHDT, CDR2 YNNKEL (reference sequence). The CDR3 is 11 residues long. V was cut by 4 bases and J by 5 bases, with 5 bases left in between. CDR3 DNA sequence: TGTGCCAGCAGCCCGGGGGAGACCCAGTACTTC. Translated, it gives CASSPGETQYF.

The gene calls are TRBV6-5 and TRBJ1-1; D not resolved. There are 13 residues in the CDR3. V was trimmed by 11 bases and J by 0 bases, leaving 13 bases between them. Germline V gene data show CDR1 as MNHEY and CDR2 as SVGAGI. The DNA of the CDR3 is TGTGCCGGAGGCGCCGGGGTGAACACTGAAGCTTTCTTT. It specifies CAGGAGVNTEAFF.

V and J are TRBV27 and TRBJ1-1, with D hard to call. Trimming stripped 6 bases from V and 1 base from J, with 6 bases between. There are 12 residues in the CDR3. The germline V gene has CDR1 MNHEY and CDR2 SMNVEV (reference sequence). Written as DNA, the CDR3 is TGTGCCAGCAGCCGGAGGAACACTGAAGCTTTCTTT. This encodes CASSRRNTEAFF.

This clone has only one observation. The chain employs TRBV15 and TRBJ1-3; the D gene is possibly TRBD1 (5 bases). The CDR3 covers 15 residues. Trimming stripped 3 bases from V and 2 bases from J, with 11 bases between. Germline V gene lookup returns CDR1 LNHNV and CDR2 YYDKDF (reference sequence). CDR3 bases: TGTGCCACCAGCAGCCCATGGGGGGCTGGAAACACCATATATTTT. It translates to CATSSPWGAGNTIYF. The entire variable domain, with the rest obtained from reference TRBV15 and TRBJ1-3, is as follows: DAMVIQNPRYQVTQFGKPVTLSCSQTLNHNVMYWYQQKSSQAPKLLFHYYDKDFNNEADTPDNFQSRRPNTSFCFLDIRSPGLGDTAMYLCATSSPWGAGNTIYFGEGSWLTVV.

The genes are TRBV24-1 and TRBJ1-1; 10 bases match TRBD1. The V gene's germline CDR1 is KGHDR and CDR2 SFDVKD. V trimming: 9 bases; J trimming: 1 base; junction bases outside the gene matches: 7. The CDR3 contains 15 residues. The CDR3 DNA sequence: TGTGCCACCCAACCGACAGGGGGCGCGAACACTGAAGCTTTCTTT. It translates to CATQPTGGANTEAFF.

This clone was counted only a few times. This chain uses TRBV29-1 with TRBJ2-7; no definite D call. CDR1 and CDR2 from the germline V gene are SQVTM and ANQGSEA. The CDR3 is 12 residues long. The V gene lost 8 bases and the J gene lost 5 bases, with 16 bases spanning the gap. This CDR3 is CSSKGGDDEQYF. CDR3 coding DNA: TGCAGCTCCAAAGGTGGAGACGACGAGCAGTACTTC.

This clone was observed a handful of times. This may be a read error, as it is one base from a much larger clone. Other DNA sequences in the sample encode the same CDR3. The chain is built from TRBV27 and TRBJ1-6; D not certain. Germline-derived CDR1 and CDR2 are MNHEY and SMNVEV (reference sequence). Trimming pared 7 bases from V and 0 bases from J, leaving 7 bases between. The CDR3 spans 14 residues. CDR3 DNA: TGTGCCAGCAAGTGGAGCTCCTATAATTCACCCCTCCACTTT. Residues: CASKWSSYNSPLHF.

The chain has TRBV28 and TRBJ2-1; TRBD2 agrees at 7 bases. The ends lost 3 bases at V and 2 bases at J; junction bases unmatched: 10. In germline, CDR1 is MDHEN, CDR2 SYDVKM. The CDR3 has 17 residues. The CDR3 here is CASSFRLADPTYNEQFF. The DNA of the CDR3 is TGTGCCAGCAGTTTTCGTCTAGCGGACCCCACCTACAATGAGCAGTTCTTC.

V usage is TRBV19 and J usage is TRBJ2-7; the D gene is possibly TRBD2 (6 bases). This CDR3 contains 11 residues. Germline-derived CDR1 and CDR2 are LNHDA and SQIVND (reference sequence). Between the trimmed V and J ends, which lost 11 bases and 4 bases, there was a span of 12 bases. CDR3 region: CAAGKLYEQYF. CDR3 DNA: TGTGCCGCGGGGAAGCTTTACGAGCAGTACTTC.